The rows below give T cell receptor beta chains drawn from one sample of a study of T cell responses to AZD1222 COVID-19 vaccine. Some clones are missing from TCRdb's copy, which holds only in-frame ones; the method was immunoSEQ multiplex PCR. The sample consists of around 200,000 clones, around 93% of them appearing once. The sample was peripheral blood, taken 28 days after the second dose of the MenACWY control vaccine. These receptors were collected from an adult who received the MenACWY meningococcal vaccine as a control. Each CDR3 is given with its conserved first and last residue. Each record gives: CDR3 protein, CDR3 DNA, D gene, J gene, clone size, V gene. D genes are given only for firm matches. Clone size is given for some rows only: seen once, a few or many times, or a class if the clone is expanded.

CASSLGASTNEKLFF	TGTGCCAGCAGCTTAGGGGCCAGCACTAATGAAAAACTGTTTTTT	.	TRBJ1-4	.	TRBV7-9
CASSLSGPDTQYF	TGTGCCAGCAGCTTATCCGGTCCAGATACGCAGTATTTT	.	TRBJ2-3	once	TRBV7-2
CASNRENGYTF	TGTGCCAGCAACCGAGAAAATGGCTACACCTTC	.	TRBJ1-2	few	TRBV7-9
CASSTRTGRPEKLFF	TGTGCCAGTAGTACTCGGACAGGGCGGCCTGAAAAACTGTTTTTT	TRBD1	TRBJ1-4	.	TRBV19
CASSIGQGVYEKLFF	TGTGCCAGTAGTATCGGGCAGGGCGTTTATGAAAAACTGTTTTTT	.	TRBJ1-4	.	TRBV19
CASSLMAGTYNEQFF	TGCGCCAGCAGCTTGATGGCGGGGACCTACAATGAGCAGTTCTTC	.	TRBJ2-1	.	TRBV5-1
CASSSLGTGAFQPQHF	TGTGCCAGCAGTTCCCTCGGGACAGGAGCCTTTCAGCCCCAGCATTTT	TRBD1	TRBJ1-5	.	TRBV6-5
CASSSGQGTGYGYTF	TGTGCCAGCTCATCGGGACAGGGAACGGGCTATGGCTACACCTTC	TRBD1	TRBJ1-2	.	TRBV18
CASSLGASGAKTDTQYF	TGCGCCAGCAGCTTGGGGGCTAGCGGGGCCAAGACAGATACGCAGTATTTT	TRBD2	TRBJ2-3	.	TRBV5-1
CASRADRGRAGELFF	TGTGCCAGCAGGGCTGACAGGGGAAGAGCCGGGGAGCTGTTTTTT	TRBD1	TRBJ2-2	.	TRBV7-2
CASSLGQGVETQYF	TGCGCCAGCAGCTTGGGACAGGGGGTAGAGACCCAGTACTTC	TRBD1	TRBJ2-5	.	TRBV5-1
CASSQSGGPNQPQHF	TGTGCCAGCAGCCAATCGGGGGGCCCCAATCAGCCCCAGCATTTT	.	TRBJ1-5	.	TRBV11-2
CASSPAGLGNTIYF	TGTGCCAGCAGTCCCGCAGGGTTAGGAAACACCATATATTTT	.	TRBJ1-3	.	TRBV28
CASSIDRGRNTEAFF	TGTGCCAGTAGTATAGATCGGGGAAGGAACACTGAAGCTTTCTTT	.	TRBJ1-1	.	TRBV19
CASSTGQAGYGYTF	TGCGCCAGCAGCACGGGACAGGCGGGCTATGGCTACACCTTC	TRBD1	TRBJ1-2	.	TRBV5-1
CASSLPRRYSGYTF	TGTGCCAGCAGCTTACCTCGCCGGTACTCGGGCTACACCTTC	.	TRBJ1-2	.	TRBV7-9
CASRTSGDGNEQFF	TGCGCCAGCAGAACTAGCGGGGATGGGAATGAGCAGTTCTTC	TRBD2	TRBJ2-1	once	TRBV5-1
CATSSHGTAARELFF	TGTGCCACCAGCAGCCACGGGACGGCCGCGAGGGAGCTGTTTTTT	.	TRBJ2-2	.	TRBV15
CASSQWISNQPQHF	TGTGCCAGTAGTCAATGGATTAGCAATCAGCCCCAGCATTTT	.	TRBJ1-5	once	TRBV19
CASSLVDNGYTF	TGTGCCAGCAGCCTCGTGGACAACGGCTACACCTTC	.	TRBJ1-2	.	TRBV3-1/TRBV3-2
CASSLSGQAFVGNTIYF	TGTGCCAGCAGTTTATCAGGACAGGCCTTTGTCGGAAACACCATATATTTT	TRBD1	TRBJ1-3	once	TRBV28
CASSMGRINTEAFF	TGTGCCAGTAGTATGGGGAGAATAAACACTGAAGCTTTCTTT	.	TRBJ1-1	.	TRBV19
CASSTSGGTDTQYF	TGTGCCAGCAGCACTAGCGGGGGCACAGATACGCAGTATTTT	TRBD2	TRBJ2-3	once	TRBV7-2
CASRMTAYNSPLHF	TGTGCCAGCAGAATGACAGCCTATAATTCACCCCTCCACTTT	.	TRBJ1-6	.	TRBV6-5
CASSLQGAGGYTF	TGTGCCAGCAGTTTACAGGGGGCGGGTGGCTACACCTTC	TRBD1	TRBJ1-2	.	TRBV27
CASSRSFSYNQETQYF	TGCGCCAGCAGCCGAAGTTTCAGCTACAACCAAGAGACCCAGTACTTC	.	TRBJ2-5	once	TRBV4-1
CASSYSTGGGEKLFF	TGTGCCAGCAGTTACTCGACAGGGGGAGGCGAAAAACTGTTTTTT	TRBD1	TRBJ1-4	.	TRBV6-5
CSASPNTEAFF	TGCAGTGCTAGTCCGAACACTGAAGCTTTCTTT	.	TRBJ1-1	.	TRBV20-1
CASSPAKNNYGYTF	TGTGCCAGCTCCCCCGCTAAGAATAACTATGGCTACACCTTC	.	TRBJ1-2	.	TRBV18
CASSLLQGQNTEAFF	TGCGCCAGCAGCCTACTACAGGGGCAGAACACTGAAGCTTTCTTT	TRBD1	TRBJ1-1	.	TRBV5-1
CASSPGRTYFGYGYTF	TGTGCCAGCAGCCCAGGGAGGACGTATTTTGGCTATGGCTACACCTTC	.	TRBJ1-2	.	TRBV6-2/TRBV6-3
CASSLDLGEPPETQYF	TGTGCCAGCAGCTTAGATCTTGGCGAACCCCCGGAGACCCAGTACTTC	.	TRBJ2-5	.	TRBV11-2
CASSKSTNTGELFF	TGTGCCAGCTCAAAATCAACAAACACCGGGGAGCTGTTTTTT	.	TRBJ2-2	.	TRBV18
CASSIADRAYEQYF	TGTGCCAGTAGTATAGCGGACAGAGCCTACGAGCAGTACTTC	.	TRBJ2-7	.	TRBV19
CASSHLQGRGAFF	TGTGCCAGCAGCCATCTGCAGGGAAGAGGAGCTTTCTTT	.	TRBJ1-1	.	TRBV3-1/TRBV3-2
CASSVMGGGYNEQFF	TGTGCCAGCAGCGTAATGGGGGGCGGGTACAATGAGCAGTTCTTC	.	TRBJ2-1	.	TRBV9
CASSQDGLYGYTF	TGTGCCAGCAGCCAAGACGGCCTCTATGGCTACACCTTC	.	TRBJ1-2	few	TRBV11-1
CASRNTGTGVNYGYTF	TGTGCCAGCAGAAATACCGGGACAGGGGTTAACTATGGCTACACCTTC	TRBD1	TRBJ1-2	few	TRBV6-6
CASSLDKGSGGELFF	TGCGCCAGCAGCTTAGATAAGGGAAGCGGCGGGGAGCTGTTTTTT	.	TRBJ2-2	.	TRBV5-1
CAARTAGGEQYF	TGTGCCGCCCGGACAGCCGGCGGCGAGCAGTACTTC	.	TRBJ2-7	.	TRBV2
CASSGGLAKNIQYF	TGTGCCAGCAGTGGCGGACTAGCCAAAAACATTCAGTACTTC	.	TRBJ2-4	once	TRBV25-1
CASSSTAINQPQHF	TGTGCCAGCAGCTCAACAGCTATCAATCAGCCCCAGCATTTT	.	TRBJ1-5	.	TRBV11-2
CASSPTLAANTGELFF	TGTGCCAGCTCACCAACACTAGCGGCGAACACCGGGGAGCTGTTTTTT	TRBD2	TRBJ2-2	once	TRBV18
CATSIGPGNQPQHF	TGTGCCACCAGTATAGGGCCGGGCAATCAGCCCCAGCATTTT	.	TRBJ1-5	.	TRBV15
CASRLTGTGRYEQYF	TGTGCCAGCAGACTAACCGGGACAGGGCGGTACGAGCAGTACTTC	TRBD1	TRBJ2-7	.	TRBV6-6
CSAIRGDTEAFF	TGCAGCGCCATCAGGGGCGACACTGAAGCTTTCTTT	.	TRBJ1-1	.	TRBV29-1
CASSLKDTGLGNQPQHF	TGTGCCAGCAGTCTAAAGGACACAGGGTTAGGCAATCAGCCCCAGCATTTT	.	TRBJ1-5	.	TRBV27
CASSLQAGRGNTEAFF	TGTGCCAGCAGCTTACAGGCTGGCAGGGGGAACACTGAAGCTTTCTTT	.	TRBJ1-1	.	TRBV7-3
CASSRRGGELFF	TGTGCCAGCAGCCGCCGGGGCGGGGAGCTGTTTTTT	.	TRBJ2-2	.	TRBV3-1/TRBV3-2
CASSAGPYGYTF	TGTGCCAGCAGCGCTGGTCCCTATGGCTACACCTTC	.	TRBJ1-2	.	TRBV9
CASSGNVAPHSNQPQHF	TGTGCCAGCAGTGGCAACGTGGCCCCTCATAGCAATCAGCCCCAGCATTTT	.	TRBJ1-5	.	TRBV6-1
CASSYAQGFTDTQYF	TGTGCCAGCAGTTACGCACAGGGGTTTACAGATACGCAGTATTTT	TRBD1	TRBJ2-3	.	TRBV6-5
CASSFTGGYGYTF	TGTGCCAGCAGCTTCACAGGGGGCTATGGCTACACCTTC	TRBD1	TRBJ1-2	.	TRBV11-2
CASSGGTSSSDEQFF	TGTGCCAGCAGTGGGGGGACTAGCTCAAGTGATGAGCAGTTCTTC	TRBD2	TRBJ2-1	.	TRBV2